This T cell receptor beta chain was captured by sequencing in a study of T cell changes during pregnancy in multiple sclerosis. V lost 3 bases, J lost 4 bases, and 15 bases lay in between. This CDR3 contains 15 residues. Germline V gene data show CDR1 as LNHDA and CDR2 as SQIVND (reference sequence). Only in-frame clones appear in the TCRdb table, and some are missing; sequencing was by immunoSEQ multiplex PCR. This table has under 95,000 clones, 90% to 95% appearing once. This clone is a singleton in its sample. The rearrangement links TRBV19 to TRBJ1-2; D might be TRBD1 (6 bases). This TCR was recovered from a female donor in good health, enrolled as a control in a pregnancy study. The source was peripheral blood, collected after pregnancy. CDR3 in amino acids: CASSIRQEPFYGYTF. In DNA form, the CDR3 reads TGTGCCAGTAGTATCCGACAGGAGCCCTTCTATGGCTACACCTTC.